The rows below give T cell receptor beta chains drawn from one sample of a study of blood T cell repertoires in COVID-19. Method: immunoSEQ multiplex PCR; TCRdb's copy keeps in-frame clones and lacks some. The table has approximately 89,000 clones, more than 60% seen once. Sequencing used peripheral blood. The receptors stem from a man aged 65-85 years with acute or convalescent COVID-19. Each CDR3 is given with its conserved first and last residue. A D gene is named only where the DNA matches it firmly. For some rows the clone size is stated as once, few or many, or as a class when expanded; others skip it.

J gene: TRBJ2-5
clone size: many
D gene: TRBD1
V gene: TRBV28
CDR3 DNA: TGTGCCAGCAGCACACAGGGGGCCGGGGAGACCCAGTACTTC
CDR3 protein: CASSTQGAGETQYF

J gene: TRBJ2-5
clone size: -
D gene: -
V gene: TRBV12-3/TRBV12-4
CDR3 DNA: TGTGCCAGCAGTTTAGGCCGGGAGACCCAGTACTTC
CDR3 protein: CASSLGRETQYF

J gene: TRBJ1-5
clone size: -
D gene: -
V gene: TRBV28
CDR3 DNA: TGTGCCAGCAGTTTAATTGGGGGGGAAGGTCAGCCCCAGCATTTT
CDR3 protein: CASSLIGGEGQPQHF

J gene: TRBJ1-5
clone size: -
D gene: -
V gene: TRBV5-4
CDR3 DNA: TGTGCCAGCAGCTTGAACAACCAGCCCCAGCATTTT
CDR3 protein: CASSLNNQPQHF

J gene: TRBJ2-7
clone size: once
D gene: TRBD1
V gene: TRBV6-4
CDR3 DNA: TGTGCCAGCCCGGACAGGGGGCGCCCCTCCTCCTACGAGCAGTACTTC
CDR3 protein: CASPDRGRPSSYEQYF

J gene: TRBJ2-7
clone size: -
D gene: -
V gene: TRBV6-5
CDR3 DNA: TGTGCCAGCAGCCAACTCCTCTACGAGCAGTACTTC
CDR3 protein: CASSQLLYEQYF

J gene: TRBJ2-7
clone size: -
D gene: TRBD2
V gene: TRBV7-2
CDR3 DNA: TGTGCCAGCAGCTTAGATCCGGGAGGGTACTACGAGCAGTACTTC
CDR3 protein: CASSLDPGGYYEQYF

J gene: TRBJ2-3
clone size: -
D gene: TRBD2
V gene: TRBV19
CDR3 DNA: TGTGCCAGTAGTCCTTGGACTAGCGGGGGAAGCACAGATACGCAGTATTTT
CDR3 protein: CASSPWTSGGSTDTQYF

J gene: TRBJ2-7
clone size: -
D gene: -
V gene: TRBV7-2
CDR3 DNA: TGTGCCAGCAGCTTAGAAGCGGCCTACTACGAGCAGTACTTC
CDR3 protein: CASSLEAAYYEQYF

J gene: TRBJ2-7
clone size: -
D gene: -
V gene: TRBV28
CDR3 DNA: TGTGCCAGCAGTCCGACGGGGTTAACGGCCTACGAGCAGTACTTC
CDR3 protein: CASSPTGLTAYEQYF

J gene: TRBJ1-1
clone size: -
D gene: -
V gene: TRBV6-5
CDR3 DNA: TGTGCCAGCAGTTCCCCGGGTTATATGAACACTGAAGCTTTCTTT
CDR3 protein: CASSSPGYMNTEAFF

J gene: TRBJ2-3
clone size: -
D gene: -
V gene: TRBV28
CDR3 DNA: TGTGCCAGCAGCCTCCCTCGGTTGGGCACAGATACGCAGTATTTT
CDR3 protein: CASSLPRLGTDTQYF

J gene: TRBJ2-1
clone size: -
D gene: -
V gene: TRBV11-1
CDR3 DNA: TGTGCCAGCAGCTTAGCGGGCGCCATTTACAATGAGCAGTTCTTC
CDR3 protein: CASSLAGAIYNEQFF

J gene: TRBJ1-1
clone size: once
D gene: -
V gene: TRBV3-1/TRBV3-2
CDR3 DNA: TGTGCCAGCAGCCCCAGCCCGGGGTGGCACACTGAAGCTTTCTTT
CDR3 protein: CASSPSPGWHTEAFF

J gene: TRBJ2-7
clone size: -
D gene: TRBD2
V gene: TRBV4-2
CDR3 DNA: TGTGCCAGCAGCCAACCAACCGGGACTAGCGGGAGTTACGAGCAGTACTTC
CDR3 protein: CASSQPTGTSGSYEQYF

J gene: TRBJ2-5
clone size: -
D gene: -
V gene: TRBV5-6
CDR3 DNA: TGTGCCAGCGTTTTTGGAGGCCTTGTCCAAGAGACCCAGTACTTC
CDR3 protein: CASVFGGLVQETQYF

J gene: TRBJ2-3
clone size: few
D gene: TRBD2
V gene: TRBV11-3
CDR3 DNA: TGTGCCAGCAGCTTAGGCGGGCTAGCGGGAGGGCCGGAGAAAGATACGCAGTATTTT
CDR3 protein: CASSLGGLAGGPEKDTQYF

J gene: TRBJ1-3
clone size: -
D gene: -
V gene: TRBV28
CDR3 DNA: TGTGCCAGCAGTTCACAGAGGGCGTTGGTCTCTGGAAACACCATATATTTT
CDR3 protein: CASSSQRALVSGNTIYF

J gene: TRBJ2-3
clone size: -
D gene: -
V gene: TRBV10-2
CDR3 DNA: TGCGCCAGCAGGAGGTCCACAGATACGCAGTATTTT
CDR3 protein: CASRRSTDTQYF

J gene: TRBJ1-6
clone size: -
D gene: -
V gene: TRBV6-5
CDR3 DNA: TGTGCCAGCAGTTCGCGGGAACTCTATAATTCACCCCTCCACTTT
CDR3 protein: CASSSRELYNSPLHF

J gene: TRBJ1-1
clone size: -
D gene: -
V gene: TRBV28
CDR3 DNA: TGTGCCACCCCAAAGGGGGGGGATAGCACTGAAGCTTTCTTT
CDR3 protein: CATPKGGDSTEAFF

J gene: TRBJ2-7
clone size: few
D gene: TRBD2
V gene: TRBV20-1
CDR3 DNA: TGCAGTGCTAGTGCCGGTACTAGCGACTCCTACGAGCAGTACTTC
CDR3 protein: CSASAGTSDSYEQYF

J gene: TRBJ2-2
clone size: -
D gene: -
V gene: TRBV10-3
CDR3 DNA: TGTGCCATCAGTGAGCCAATAAACAGGGCCGGGGAGCTGTTTTTT
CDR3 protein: CAISEPINRAGELFF

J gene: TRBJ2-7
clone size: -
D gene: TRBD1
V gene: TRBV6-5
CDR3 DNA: TGTGCCAGCAGGGGGACAGGGGGCGACGAGCAGTACTTC
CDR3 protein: CASRGTGGDEQYF

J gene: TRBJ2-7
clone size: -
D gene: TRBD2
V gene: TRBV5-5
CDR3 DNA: TGTGCCAGCAGCTTGAGACTAGCGGGACCCTACGAGCAGTACTTC
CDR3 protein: CASSLRLAGPYEQYF

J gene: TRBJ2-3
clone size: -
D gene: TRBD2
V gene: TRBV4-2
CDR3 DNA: TGTGCCAGCAGCCAAGTACTAGCGGGAGGGCCAGATACGCAGTATTTT
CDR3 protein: CASSQVLAGGPDTQYF

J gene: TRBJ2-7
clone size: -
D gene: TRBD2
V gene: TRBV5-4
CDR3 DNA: TGTGCCAGCAGCTCCTTAGCGGGAGGTCTAGGGTCGGCCTCCGAGCAGTACTTC
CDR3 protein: CASSSLAGGLGSASEQYF

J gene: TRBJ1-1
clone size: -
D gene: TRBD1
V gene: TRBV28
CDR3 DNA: TGTGCCAGCAGTTTATCAGGGGGCACTGAAGCTTTCTTT
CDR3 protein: CASSLSGGTEAFF

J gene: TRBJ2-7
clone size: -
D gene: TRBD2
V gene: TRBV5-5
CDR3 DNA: TGTGCCAGCAGCTTGGACCCGGGGGGGATCAACTACGAGCAGTACTTC
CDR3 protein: CASSLDPGGINYEQYF

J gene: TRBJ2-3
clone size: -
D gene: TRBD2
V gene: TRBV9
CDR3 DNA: TGTGCCAGCAGCGTAGGGGGCGGGAGCGGGGATACGCAGTATTTT
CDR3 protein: CASSVGGGSGDTQYF

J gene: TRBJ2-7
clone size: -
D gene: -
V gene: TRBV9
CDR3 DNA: TGTGCCAGCAGCTCAGGACCAAAGGAGGGGGAGCAGTACTTC
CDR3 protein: CASSSGPKEGEQYF

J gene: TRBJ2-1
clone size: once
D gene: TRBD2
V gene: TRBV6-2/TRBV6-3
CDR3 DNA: TGTGCCAGCAGTTCGGGGACTAGCGGGAGTCGAAATGAGCAGTTCTTC
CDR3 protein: CASSSGTSGSRNEQFF

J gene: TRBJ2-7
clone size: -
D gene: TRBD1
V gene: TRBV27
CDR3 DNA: TGTGCCAGCGCCGGGGCAGGGGGCTTAGGGGAGCAGTACTTC
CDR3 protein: CASAGAGGLGEQYF

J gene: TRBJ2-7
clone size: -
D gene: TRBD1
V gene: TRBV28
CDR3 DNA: TGTGCCAGCAGGGGCAGGGGGTCCTACGAGCAGTACTTC
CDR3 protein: CASRGRGSYEQYF

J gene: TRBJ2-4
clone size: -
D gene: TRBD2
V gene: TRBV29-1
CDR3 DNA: TGCAGCGTGGGGACTAGCGGCTTTAAAAACATTCAGTACTTC
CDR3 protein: CSVGTSGFKNIQYF

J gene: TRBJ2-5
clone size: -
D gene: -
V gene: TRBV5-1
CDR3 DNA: TGCGCCAGCAGCTTGGATTCGGGCCAAGAGACCCAGTACTTC
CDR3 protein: CASSLDSGQETQYF

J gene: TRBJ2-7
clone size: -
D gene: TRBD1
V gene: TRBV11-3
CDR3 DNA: TGTGCCAGCAGCTTCGACAGGGGGGCCAACGAGCAGTACTTC
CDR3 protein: CASSFDRGANEQYF

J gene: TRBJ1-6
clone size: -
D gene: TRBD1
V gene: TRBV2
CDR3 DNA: TGTGCCAGCAGTGAACAGGGGGCTTTTTATAATTCACCCCTCCACTTT
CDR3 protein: CASSEQGAFYNSPLHF

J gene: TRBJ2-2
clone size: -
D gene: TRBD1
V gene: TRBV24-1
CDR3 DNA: TGTGCCACTAGTGGACAGGTCTCCACCGGGGAGCTGTTTTTT
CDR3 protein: CATSGQVSTGELFF

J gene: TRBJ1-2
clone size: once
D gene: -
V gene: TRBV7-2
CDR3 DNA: TGTGCCAGCAGCTTTTACCATCAGCGTCCCGGGGACTATGGCTACACCTTC
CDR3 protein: CASSFYHQRPGDYGYTF

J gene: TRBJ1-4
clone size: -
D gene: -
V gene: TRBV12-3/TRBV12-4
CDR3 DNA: TGTGCCAGCAGTTTAGCGCGAGAAAAACTGTTTTTT
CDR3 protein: CASSLAREKLFF

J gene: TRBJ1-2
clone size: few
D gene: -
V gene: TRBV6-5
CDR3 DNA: TGTGCCAGCAGAATGGACACCCTTAACTATGGCTACACCTTC
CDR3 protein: CASRMDTLNYGYTF

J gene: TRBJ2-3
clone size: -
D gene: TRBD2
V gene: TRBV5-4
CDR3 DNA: TGTGCCAGCTCTGGATCGGGAGCGGGAGTGGGCACAGATACGCAGTATTTT
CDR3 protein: CASSGSGAGVGTDTQYF

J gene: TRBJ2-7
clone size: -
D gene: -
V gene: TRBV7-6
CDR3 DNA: TGTGCCAGCAGCTTTATGACGGGGATACCGGACGAGCAGTACTTC
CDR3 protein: CASSFMTGIPDEQYF

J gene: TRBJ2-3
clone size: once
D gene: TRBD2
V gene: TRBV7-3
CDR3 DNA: TGTGCCAGCAGCCGATCCGGACTAGCGGGAGGTACAGATACGCAGTATTTT
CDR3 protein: CASSRSGLAGGTDTQYF

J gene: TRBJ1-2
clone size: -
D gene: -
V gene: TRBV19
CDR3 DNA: TGTGCCAGTAGGGGCCAGGGTACGAACTATGGCTACACCTTC
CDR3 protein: CASRGQGTNYGYTF

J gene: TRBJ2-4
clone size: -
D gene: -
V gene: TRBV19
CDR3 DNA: TGTGCCAGTAGTATAGTCGGAGCTCTAGCCAAAAACATTCAGTACTTC
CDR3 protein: CASSIVGALAKNIQYF

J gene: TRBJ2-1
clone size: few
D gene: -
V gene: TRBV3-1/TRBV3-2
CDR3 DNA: TGTGCCAGCAGCCAGGGCAGGATGAGCTCCTACAATGAGCAGTTCTTC
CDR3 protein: CASSQGRMSSYNEQFF

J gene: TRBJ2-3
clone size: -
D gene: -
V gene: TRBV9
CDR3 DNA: TGTGCCAGCAGCGTAGGAAGAGGGATGGGTACAGATACGCAGTATTTT
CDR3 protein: CASSVGRGMGTDTQYF

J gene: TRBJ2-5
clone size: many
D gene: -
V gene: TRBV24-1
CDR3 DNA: TGTGCCACCAGTGACCATGAATTCAGGGGGCGGGAGGAGACCCAGTACTTC
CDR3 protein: CATSDHEFRGREETQYF

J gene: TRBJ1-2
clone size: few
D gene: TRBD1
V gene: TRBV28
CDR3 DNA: TGTGCCAGCAGGTTTCGGGACAGGGTTGGCGGCTACACCTTC
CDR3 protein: CASRFRDRVGGYTF

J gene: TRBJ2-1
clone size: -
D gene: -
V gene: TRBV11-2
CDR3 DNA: TGTGCCAGCAGTCCTACTAGGGACAATGAGCAGTTCTTC
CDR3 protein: CASSPTRDNEQFF